The sequence of this TCR beta chain was determined in a study of blood T cell repertoires in COVID-19 (dated by TCRdb to between 2020 and 2021). For the study in its entirety: Collaborator samples came from the United States, Italy and Spain and covered acute and convalescent phases of COVID-19. The material from the prospective study consisted of cDNA or gDNA derived from T cells, B-cell-depleted T cells, or PBMCs. Subjects who had been exposed to COVID-19, were actively infected with it, or had recovered from it provided the deeply sampled blood TCRbeta repertoires that made up the dataset. A freely available public database, intended as a resource for researchers studying the immune response to SARS-CoV-2, is where the repertoires were released. Samples came from the ongoing ImmuneRACE study (first 160 participants) plus 1,254 subjects from 6 global collaborators. The sample metadata nearly always contained a de-identified subject ID, COVID-19 status, age in years and sex. HLA class I and class II types, where available, came from metadata supplied by the sample provider rather than from assay-based typing. Paper-wide results and their limitations: The amount of clinical and demographic metadata varied by source and participant and was provided uncurated.

On this clone: Its antigen has not been determined. The sample holds no much larger clone one base away, and base qualities are not on file.

One collaborating source in Seattle enrolled patients while the patients were actively infected and followed the patients over time throughout the course of disease. Collaborating institutions collected whole blood in K2EDTA tubes following their own protocols. For TCRbeta analysis, collaborators shipped samples as frozen whole blood, isolated PBMCs, or DNA extracted from either of those sample types. TCRbeta CDR3 regions were amplified from genomic DNA using the immunoSEQ Assay, a bias-controlled multiplex PCR. The authors' analysis ran thus. Within the assay, amplification of reference gene primers was used to estimate how many nucleated cells each sample contained. To quantify the absolute abundance of each unique TCRbeta CDR3 rearrangement, sequence reads were collapsed and filtered. For each sample, productive Simpson clonality was calculated by taking the square root of Simpson's diversity index across productive rearrangements. Here the immuneACCESS table is served through TCRdb, limited to in-frame sequences with V and J called. Missing clones are a known gap in these copies; in checked studies unresolved V genes cover under half, and the rest lacks a known reason. V, J and clone size reflect that table, while D and trimming were determined from the DNA. The sample table shows around 60,000 clones, and roughly 84% are seen once. Clones ranked in the top ten supply 15% to 20% of the sample.

This TCR was sampled from a man in his fifties or sixties with COVID-19, enrolled during active disease. Material: peripheral blood.

The CDR3 protein sequence reads: CASSLVVRRYSNQPQHF. The DNA is TGTGCCAGCAGTTTAGTGGTCAGGCGATATAGCAATCAGCCCCAGCATTTT. The chain couples TRBV27 to TRBJ1-5; no D segment can be confidently identified. The CDR3 goes from the cysteine to the phenylalanine over 17 residues. Only CDR3 DNA is held: 51 bases, read in frame from base 1. V was cut back by 2 bases and J by 0 bases, leaving a gap of 14 bases between them. Looking up the germline V gene (reference sequence) yields CDR1 MNHEY and CDR2 SMNVEV.